Described below is a single TCR beta chain sequence and its context. Antigen unknown. This sample stems from a study of Ad26.COV2.S vaccination and SARS-CoV-2 variants. V was clipped by 3 bases and J by 0 bases, with 18 bases between them. This CDR3 is built from 18 residues. Germline V gene sequence: CDR1 LGHDT, CDR2 YNNKEL (reference sequence). Study-level points and caveats: People who got the vaccine had more spike-specific TCR breadth than people who got placebo.

Treatment in this sample: 19 received Ad26.COV2.S at low or high dose, single or two shots; about 5 received placebo; per-sample allocation not given. Samples came from day 63 after the first vaccine or placebo injection. The method was immunoSEQ multiplex PCR; TCRdb's version includes in-frame clones alone and lacks a portion of them. The data show 360,000 or so clones, over 75% seen once. V usage is TRBV3-1 (or the pseudogene TRBV3-2) and J usage is TRBJ1-3; no reliable D call. The material was peripheral blood, obtained in a trial of Ad26.COV2.S vaccine versus placebo. This sequence originates from a person between 18 and 65 years old who received the Ad26.COV2.S COVID-19 vaccine or a placebo. The CDR3: CASSHSRVYTYSGNTIYF. The CDR3 DNA reads as TGTGCCAGCAGCCATTCGCGAGTATACACATACTCTGGAAACACCATATATTTT.